The T cell receptor (beta chain) described here comes from a study of beta chain features in type 1 diabetes. Notes on the study in general: Researchers report that Type 1 diabetes patients had moderately but significantly shorter TCRB CDR3s across all four CD4+ subsets. Among type 1 diabetes patients, VDJ junctions had fewer insertions and more deletions.

A few counts support this clone. Its antigen is currently unknown. The germline V gene encodes CDR1 SQVTM and CDR2 ANQGSEA. CDR3 length equals 15 residues. With V trimmed by 4 bases and J by 3 bases, 10 bases remained unmatched. Since all of the isolated RNA was reverse transcribed, expressed TCRB transcripts were what got sequenced. Clones were sequenced by immunoSEQ multiplex PCR, and TCRdb holds only the in-frame ones, with some missing. The sample consists of 600,000 to 650,000 clones, around a sixth of them appearing once. The sequence was obtained from a man between 18 and 29 years old in good health. Sequencing was performed on naive CD4+ T cells from blood. The chain combines TRBV29-1 with TRBJ2-7, with 9 positions matching TRBD1. The CDR3 DNA is TGCAGCGTTGGAGGCCCGGGACAGGGCCGCTACGAGCAGTACTTC. Protein sequence: CSVGGPGQGRYEQYF.